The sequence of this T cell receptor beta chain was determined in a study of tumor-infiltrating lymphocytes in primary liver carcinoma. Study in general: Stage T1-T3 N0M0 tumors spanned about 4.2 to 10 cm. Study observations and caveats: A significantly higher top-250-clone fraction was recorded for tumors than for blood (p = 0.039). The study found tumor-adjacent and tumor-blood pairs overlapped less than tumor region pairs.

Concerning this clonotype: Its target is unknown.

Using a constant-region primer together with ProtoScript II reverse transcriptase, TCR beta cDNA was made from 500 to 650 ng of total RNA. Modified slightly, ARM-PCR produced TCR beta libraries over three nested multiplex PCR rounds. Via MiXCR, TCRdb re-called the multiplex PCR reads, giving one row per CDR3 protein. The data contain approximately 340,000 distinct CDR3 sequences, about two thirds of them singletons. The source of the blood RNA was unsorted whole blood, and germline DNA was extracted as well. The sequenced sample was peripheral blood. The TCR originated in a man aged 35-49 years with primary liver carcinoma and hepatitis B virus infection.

The CDR3 DNA follows: TGTGCCAGCAGCTCCTACAGGGGGCGCGGCCACGCAGATACGCAGTATTTT. As protein: CASSSYRGRGHADTQYF. The J gene is TRBJ2-3, the V gene TRBV5-6; TRBD1 matches at 9 bases. The ends lost 3 bases at V and 4 bases at J; junction bases unmatched: 12. Germline CDR1 is SGHDT and CDR2 is YYEEEE. The CDR3 sequence is 17 residues long. Complete variable domain (other parts from reference TRBV5-6 and TRBJ2-3): DAGVTQSPTHLIKTRGQQVTLRCSPKSGHDTVSWYQQALGQGPQFIFQYYEEEERQRGNFPDRFSGHQFPNYSSELNVNALLLGDSALYLCASSSYRGRGHADTQYFGPGTRLTVL.